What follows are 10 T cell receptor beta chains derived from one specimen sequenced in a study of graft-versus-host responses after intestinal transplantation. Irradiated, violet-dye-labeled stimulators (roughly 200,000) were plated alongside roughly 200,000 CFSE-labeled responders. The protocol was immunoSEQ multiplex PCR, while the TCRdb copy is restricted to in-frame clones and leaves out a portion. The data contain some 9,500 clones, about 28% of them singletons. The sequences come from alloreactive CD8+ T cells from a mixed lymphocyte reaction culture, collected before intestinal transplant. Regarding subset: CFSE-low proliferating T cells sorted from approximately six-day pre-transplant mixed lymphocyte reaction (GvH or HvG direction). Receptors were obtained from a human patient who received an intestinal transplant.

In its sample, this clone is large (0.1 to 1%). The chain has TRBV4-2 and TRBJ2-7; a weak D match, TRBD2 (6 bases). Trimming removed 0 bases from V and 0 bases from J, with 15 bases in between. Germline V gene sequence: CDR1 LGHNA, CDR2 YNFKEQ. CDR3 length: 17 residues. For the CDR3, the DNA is TGTGCCAGCAGCCAAGATGTGGGGCGGGGCCTCTCCTACGAGCAGTACTTC. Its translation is CASSQDVGRGLSYEQYF.

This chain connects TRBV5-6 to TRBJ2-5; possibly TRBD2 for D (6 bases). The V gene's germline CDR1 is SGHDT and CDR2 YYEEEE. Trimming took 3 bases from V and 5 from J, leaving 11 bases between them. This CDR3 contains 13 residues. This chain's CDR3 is CASSWGDLETQYF. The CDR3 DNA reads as TGTGCCAGCAGCTGGGGGGATTTGGAGACCCAGTACTTC. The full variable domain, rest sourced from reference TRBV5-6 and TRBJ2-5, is DAGVTQSPTHLIKTRGQQVTLRCSPKSGHDTVSWYQQALGQGPQFIFQYYEEEERQRGNFPDRFSGHQFPNYSSELNVNALLLGDSALYLCASSWGDLETQYFGPGTRLLVL.

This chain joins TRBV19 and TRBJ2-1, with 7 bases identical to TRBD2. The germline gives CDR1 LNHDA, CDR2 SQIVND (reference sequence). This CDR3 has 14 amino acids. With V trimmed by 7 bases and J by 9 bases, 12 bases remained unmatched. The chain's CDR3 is CASTTRGGIREQFF. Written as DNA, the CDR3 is TGTGCCAGTACCACGCGGGGAGGGATCCGTGAGCAGTTCTTC. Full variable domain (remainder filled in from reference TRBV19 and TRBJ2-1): DGGITQSPKYLFRKEGQNVTLSCEQNLNHDAMYWYRQDPGQGLRLIYYSQIVNDFQKGDIAEGYSVSREKKESFPLTVTSAQKNPTAFYLCASTTRGGIREQFFGPGTRLTVL.

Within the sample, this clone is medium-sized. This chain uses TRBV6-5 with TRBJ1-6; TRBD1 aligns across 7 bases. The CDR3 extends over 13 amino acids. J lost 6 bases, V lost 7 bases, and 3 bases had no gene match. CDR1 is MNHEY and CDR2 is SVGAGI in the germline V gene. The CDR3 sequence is CASTPGGNSPLHF. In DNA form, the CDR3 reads TGTGCCAGCACCCCAGGGGGTAATTCACCCCTCCACTTT.

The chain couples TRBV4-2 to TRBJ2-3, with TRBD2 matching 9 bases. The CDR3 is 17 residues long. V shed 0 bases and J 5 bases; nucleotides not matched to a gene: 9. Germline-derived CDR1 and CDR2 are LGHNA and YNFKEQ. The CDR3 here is CASSQDGASGAGDTQYF. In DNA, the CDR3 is TGTGCCAGCAGCCAAGACGGGGCTAGCGGGGCGGGAGATACGCAGTATTTT.

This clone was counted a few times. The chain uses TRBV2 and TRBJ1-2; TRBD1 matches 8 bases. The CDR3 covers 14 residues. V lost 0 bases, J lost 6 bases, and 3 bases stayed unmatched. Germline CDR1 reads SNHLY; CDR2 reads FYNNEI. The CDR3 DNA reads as TGTGCCAGCAGTGAAGCCCACAGGGGGGATGGCTACACCTTC. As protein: CASSEAHRGDGYTF.

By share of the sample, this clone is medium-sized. This chain's CDR3 is CASRGTGDFVSNQPQHF. CDR3 in DNA: TGTGCCAGCAGAGGGACAGGGGATTTTGTGAGCAATCAGCCCCAGCATTTT. The V and J genes are TRBV27 and TRBJ1-5; 10 nucleotides agree with TRBD1. The CDR3 consists of 17 residues. Germline V gene data show CDR1 as MNHEY and CDR2 as SMNVEV (reference sequence). Trimming removed 6 bases from V and 1 base from J; junction bases left unmatched: 9.

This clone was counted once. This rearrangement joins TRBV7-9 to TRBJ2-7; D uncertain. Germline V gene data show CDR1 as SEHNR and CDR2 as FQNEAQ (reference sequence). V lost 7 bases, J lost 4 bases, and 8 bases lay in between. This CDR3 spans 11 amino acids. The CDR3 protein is CASTSTYEQYF. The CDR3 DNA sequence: TGTGCCAGCACCTCGACTTACGAGCAGTACTTC.

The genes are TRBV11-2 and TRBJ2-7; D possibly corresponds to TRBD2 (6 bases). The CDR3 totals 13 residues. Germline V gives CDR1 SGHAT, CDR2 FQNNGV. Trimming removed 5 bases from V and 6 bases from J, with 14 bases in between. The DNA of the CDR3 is TGTGCCAGCAGCCCGACTCGGGGGATCGAGCAGTACTTC. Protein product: CASSPTRGIEQYF.

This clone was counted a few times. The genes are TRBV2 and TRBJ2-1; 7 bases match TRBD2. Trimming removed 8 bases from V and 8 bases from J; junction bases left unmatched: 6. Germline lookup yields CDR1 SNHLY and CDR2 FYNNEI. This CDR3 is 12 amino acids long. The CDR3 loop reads CASGGGLDEQFF. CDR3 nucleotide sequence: TGTGCCAGCGGGGGGGGTTTGGATGAGCAGTTCTTC.